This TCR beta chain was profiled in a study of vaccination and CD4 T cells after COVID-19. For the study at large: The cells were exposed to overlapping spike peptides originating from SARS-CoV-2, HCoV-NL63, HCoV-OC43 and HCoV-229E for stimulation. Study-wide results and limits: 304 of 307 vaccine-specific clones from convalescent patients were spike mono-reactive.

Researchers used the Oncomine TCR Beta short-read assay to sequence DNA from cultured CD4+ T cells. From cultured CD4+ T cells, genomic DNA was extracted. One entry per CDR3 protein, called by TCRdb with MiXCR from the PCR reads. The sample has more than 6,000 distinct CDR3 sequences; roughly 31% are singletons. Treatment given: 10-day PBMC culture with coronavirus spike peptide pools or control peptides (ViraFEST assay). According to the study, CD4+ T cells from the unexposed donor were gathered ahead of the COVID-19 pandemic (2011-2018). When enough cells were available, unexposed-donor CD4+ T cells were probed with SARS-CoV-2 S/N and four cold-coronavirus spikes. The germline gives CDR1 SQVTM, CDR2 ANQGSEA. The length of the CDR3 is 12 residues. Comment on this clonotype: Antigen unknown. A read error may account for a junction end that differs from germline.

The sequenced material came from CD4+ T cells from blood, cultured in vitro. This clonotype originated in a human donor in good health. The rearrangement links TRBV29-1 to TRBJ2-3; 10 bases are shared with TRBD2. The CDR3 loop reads CAVAGGGDTQYF. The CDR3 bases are TGTGCGGTAGCGGGAGGTGGAGATACGCAGTATTTT.